This T cell receptor beta chain derives from a study of blood T cell repertoires in COVID-19. Study in general: T cells, B-cell-depleted T cells, or PBMCs supplied cDNA or gDNA.

After removal of 4 bases from V and 4 bases from J, the junction contained 9 bases not matched to a gene. This CDR3 spans 16 amino acids. Per the germline V gene, CDR1 is MNHEY and CDR2 is SVGAGI. Clones were read by immunoSEQ multiplex PCR, and TCRdb kept only the in-frame ones, dropping some. The sample lists over 150,000 clones, approximately 80% occurring once. In Seattle, patients joined the study during active infection and were tracked longitudinally. This clonotype was obtained from an older woman with COVID-19, enrolled during active disease. Source material: peripheral blood. The chain has TRBV6-5 and TRBJ2-2; TRBD1 aligns across 7 bases. The DNA for the CDR3 is TGTGCCAGCAGTTTCAGAGGGGGCGCAGGCACCGGGGAGCTGTTTTTT. Protein: CASSFRGGAGTGELFF.